The rows below give T cell receptor beta chains drawn from one sample of a study of cytomegalovirus exposure and HLA in healthy donors. Produced via immunoSEQ multiplex PCR; TCRdb's table is partial and in-frame only. The sample shows about 130,000 clones, approximately 80% of them seen only once. What was sequenced was PBMCs. Receptor source: a middle-aged woman in good health and CMV-seropositive. Each CDR3 is given with its conserved first and last residue. D genes are given only for firm matches. Clone size appears in some rows only: once, few, many, or a class for an expanded clone.

v_gene: TRBV10-2; j_gene: TRBJ1-2; d_gene: TRBD1; abundance: -; CDR3nt: TGCGCCAGCAGTGAGCCGACCGGGACAGGCAACTATGGCTACACCTTC; CDR3aa: CASSEPTGTGNYGYTF
v_gene: TRBV4-1; j_gene: TRBJ2-7; d_gene: TRBD2; abundance: -; CDR3nt: TGCGCCAGCAGCCTGGGGACTAGCGGGAGCTACGAGCAGTACTTC; CDR3aa: CASSLGTSGSYEQYF
v_gene: TRBV7-9; j_gene: TRBJ2-3; d_gene: TRBD2; abundance: few; CDR3nt: TGTGCCAGCAGTCGATCCGCTAGCGGGATCCACCAGGCGGATACGCAGTATTTT; CDR3aa: CASSRSASGIHQADTQYF
v_gene: TRBV4-1; j_gene: TRBJ2-7; d_gene: -; abundance: -; CDR3nt: TGCGCCAGCAGCCAAGGGGCCAGCCCACCATACGAGCAGTACTTC; CDR3aa: CASSQGASPPYEQYF
v_gene: TRBV6-5; j_gene: TRBJ2-7; d_gene: -; abundance: -; CDR3nt: TGTGCCAGCACTTCCCGAGGTTCCTACGAGCAGTACTTC; CDR3aa: CASTSRGSYEQYF
v_gene: TRBV18; j_gene: TRBJ2-7; d_gene: -; abundance: few; CDR3nt: TGTGCCAGCTCCGGGACAGGGCGAAGGAGACAGCGGGGGGGCGGTTACGAGCAGTACTTC; CDR3aa: CASSGTGRRRQRGGGYEQYF
v_gene: TRBV7-8; j_gene: TRBJ2-7; d_gene: -; abundance: -; CDR3nt: TGTGCCAGCAGCCCCGAGGGCCGAGCTAACTACGAGCAGTACTTC; CDR3aa: CASSPEGRANYEQYF
v_gene: TRBV4-1; j_gene: TRBJ1-1; d_gene: TRBD1; abundance: -; CDR3nt: TGCGCCAGCAGCCACAACAACCCTCCGGTATCAAGGGGGACAGGGCCTGAAGCTTTCTTT; CDR3aa: CASSHNNPPVSRGTGPEAFF
v_gene: TRBV7-2; j_gene: TRBJ2-1; d_gene: TRBD2; abundance: few; CDR3nt: TGTGCCAGCAGCTTCAGCGGGGCATCCAACAATGAGCAGTTCTTC; CDR3aa: CASSFSGASNNEQFF
v_gene: TRBV5-1; j_gene: TRBJ1-2; d_gene: -; abundance: -; CDR3nt: TGCGCCAGCAGCTTTCGAGACTATGGCTACACCTTC; CDR3aa: CASSFRDYGYTF
v_gene: TRBV5-1; j_gene: TRBJ1-4; d_gene: -; abundance: -; CDR3nt: TGCGCCAGCAGCTTGGAGGAAGGGCGCGCGGGTGAAAAACTGTTTTTT; CDR3aa: CASSLEEGRAGEKLFF
v_gene: TRBV7-9; j_gene: TRBJ2-7; d_gene: TRBD1; abundance: -; CDR3nt: TGTGCCAGCGGCTTGGGACAGGGAACTCTCTACGAGCAGTACTTC; CDR3aa: CASGLGQGTLYEQYF
v_gene: TRBV27; j_gene: TRBJ1-6; d_gene: -; abundance: -; CDR3nt: TGTGCCAGCAGTTTATCGCCCTGGCAGGGTGAGTCACCCCTCCACTTT; CDR3aa: CASSLSPWQGESPLHF
v_gene: TRBV27; j_gene: TRBJ2-2; d_gene: TRBD2; abundance: few; CDR3nt: TGTGCCAGCAGTTTACCCCGCGGGGGGCTCGCCGGGGAGCTGTTTTTT; CDR3aa: CASSLPRGGLAGELFF
v_gene: TRBV6-1; j_gene: TRBJ1-2; d_gene: -; abundance: -; CDR3nt: TGTGCCAGCAGTGATCGGGGGGGCCCCAACTATGGCTACACCTTC; CDR3aa: CASSDRGGPNYGYTF
v_gene: TRBV19; j_gene: TRBJ1-1; d_gene: -; abundance: -; CDR3nt: TGTGCCAGTAGAGGCTGGGGGGAGGGTACTGAAGCTTTCTTT; CDR3aa: CASRGWGEGTEAFF
v_gene: TRBV6-5; j_gene: TRBJ2-7; d_gene: -; abundance: -; CDR3nt: TGTGCCAGCAGTTACTCACGGGGGTCCTACGAGCAGTACTTC; CDR3aa: CASSYSRGSYEQYF
v_gene: TRBV27; j_gene: TRBJ1-2; d_gene: TRBD1; abundance: -; CDR3nt: TGTGCCAGCAGTCGGAAGGGGGCTGGTGGCTACACCTTC; CDR3aa: CASSRKGAGGYTF
v_gene: TRBV7-3; j_gene: TRBJ1-1; d_gene: TRBD1; abundance: few; CDR3nt: TGTGCCAGCAGCTCGGGACAGGGCACTGAAGCTTTCTTT; CDR3aa: CASSSGQGTEAFF
v_gene: TRBV7-2; j_gene: TRBJ2-1; d_gene: TRBD1; abundance: -; CDR3nt: TGTGCCAGCAGCTTAGGGACAGGATGGGCCTACAATGAGCAGTTCTTC; CDR3aa: CASSLGTGWAYNEQFF
v_gene: TRBV29-1; j_gene: TRBJ2-1; d_gene: -; abundance: once; CDR3nt: TGCAGCGTTGTTGGGGGGGCTTTTAATGAGCAGTTCTTC; CDR3aa: CSVVGGAFNEQFF
v_gene: TRBV9; j_gene: TRBJ2-3; d_gene: TRBD2; abundance: -; CDR3nt: TGTGCCAGCAGCCCACAGATCGCCGGGACTAGCGGGGGGCATACGCAGTATTTT; CDR3aa: CASSPQIAGTSGGHTQYF
v_gene: TRBV7-7; j_gene: TRBJ2-7; d_gene: -; abundance: -; CDR3nt: TGTGCTAGCAGCCTAAACCCGGGGGGCGACGAGCAGTACTTC; CDR3aa: CASSLNPGGDEQYF
v_gene: TRBV2; j_gene: TRBJ1-4; d_gene: TRBD1; abundance: -; CDR3nt: TGTGCCAGCAACTTAGGACAGGCGTTTAATGAAAAACTGTTTTTT; CDR3aa: CASNLGQAFNEKLFF
v_gene: TRBV28; j_gene: TRBJ1-2; d_gene: TRBD1; abundance: -; CDR3nt: TGTGCCAGCAGTTTGCACCGACAGGGGCGCTATGGCTACACCTTC; CDR3aa: CASSLHRQGRYGYTF
v_gene: TRBV18; j_gene: TRBJ2-3; d_gene: TRBD1; abundance: -; CDR3nt: TGTGCCAGCTCACCACGGGGGACAGCCTCCGGACCCCAGTATTTT; CDR3aa: CASSPRGTASGPQYF
v_gene: TRBV7-2; j_gene: TRBJ2-7; d_gene: TRBD2; abundance: -; CDR3nt: TGTGCCAGCAGCCCAAGTGCCAATAGCGGGAGGATACCCTACGAGCAGTACTTC; CDR3aa: CASSPSANSGRIPYEQYF
v_gene: TRBV15; j_gene: TRBJ2-3; d_gene: TRBD1; abundance: -; CDR3nt: TGTGCCACCAGCAGACTTCCCCGGGACAGGGCAGATACGCAGTATTTT; CDR3aa: CATSRLPRDRADTQYF
v_gene: TRBV7-9; j_gene: TRBJ2-5; d_gene: TRBD1; abundance: -; CDR3nt: TGTGCCAGCAGCCCAGGACAGGGCTTATTGAAAGAGACCCAGTACTTC; CDR3aa: CASSPGQGLLKETQYF
v_gene: TRBV10-3; j_gene: TRBJ2-2; d_gene: -; abundance: once; CDR3nt: TGTGCCATCAGTGACAGTACCGGGGAGCTGTTTTTT; CDR3aa: CAISDSTGELFF
v_gene: TRBV2; j_gene: TRBJ2-5; d_gene: -; abundance: once; CDR3nt: TGTGCCAGCAGGGGGACTTCGGAATCAAGTCCCCAGTACTTC; CDR3aa: CASRGTSESSPQYF
v_gene: TRBV5-4; j_gene: TRBJ2-4; d_gene: TRBD1; abundance: -; CDR3nt: TGTGCCAGCAGCGCACCGACAGGGGTTCAAAACATTCAGTACTTC; CDR3aa: CASSAPTGVQNIQYF
v_gene: TRBV15; j_gene: TRBJ2-7; d_gene: TRBD2; abundance: -; CDR3nt: TGTGCCACCAGCAGAGACCTGGGACTAGAAGGCCGGGGGCCCTCCTACGAGCAGTACTTC; CDR3aa: CATSRDLGLEGRGPSYEQYF